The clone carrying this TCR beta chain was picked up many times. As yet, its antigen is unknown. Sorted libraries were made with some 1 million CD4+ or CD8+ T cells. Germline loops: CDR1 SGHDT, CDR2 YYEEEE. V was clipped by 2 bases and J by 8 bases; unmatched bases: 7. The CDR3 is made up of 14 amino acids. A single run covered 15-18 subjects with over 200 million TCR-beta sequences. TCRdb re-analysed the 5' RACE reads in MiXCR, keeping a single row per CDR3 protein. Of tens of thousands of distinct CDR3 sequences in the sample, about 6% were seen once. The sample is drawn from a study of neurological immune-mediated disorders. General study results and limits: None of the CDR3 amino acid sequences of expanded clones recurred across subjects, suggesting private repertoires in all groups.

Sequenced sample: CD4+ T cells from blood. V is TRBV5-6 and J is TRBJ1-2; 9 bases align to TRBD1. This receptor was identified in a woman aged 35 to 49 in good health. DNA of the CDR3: TGTGCCAGCAGCTTTTCCGGGACAGGGTCCGGCTACACCTTC. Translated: CASSFSGTGSGYTF.